This T cell receptor beta chain was identified in a study of graft-versus-host responses after intestinal transplantation. Study background: Every recipient underwent anti-thymocyte globulin induction, then tacrolimus and steroids for two to four years.

Clones were read by immunoSEQ multiplex PCR, and TCRdb kept only the in-frame ones, dropping some. In the table there are around 50,000 clones, 70% to 90% of which are singletons. Study-wide findings and caveats: The authors found GvH clones in recipient marrow, some appearing first in ileum or blood.

CDR3 length: 12 amino acids. From germline, CDR1 is SEHNR and CDR2 FQNEAQ (reference sequence). The J segment lost 7 bases and the V segment lost 11 bases, leaving 7 bases of the junction unmatched. Turning to this clone: Antigen specificity is unknown.

The V and J genes are TRBV7-9 and TRBJ2-2; 7 bases are shared with TRBD1. The sequenced sample was PBMCs, obtained 26 days after transplant. The source of this sequence is a human patient who received an intestinal transplant, so some T cells may come from the graft donor. The CDR3 is CAGGQANGELFF. The CDR3 DNA follows: TGTGCCGGCGGACAGGCGAACGGGGAGCTGTTTTTT. Filled out from reference TRBV7-9 and TRBJ2-2, the complete variable domain reads DTGVSQNPRHKITKRGQNVTFRCDPISEHNRLYWYRQTLGQGPEFLTYFQNEAQLEKSRLLSDRFSAERPKGSFSTLEIQRTEQGDSAMYLCAGGQANGELFFGEGSRLTVL.